These 32 T cell receptor beta chains were all obtained from the same sample, sequenced in a study of identical twins listed by TCRdb under 2016. Library preparation was by 5' RACE. Sequencing relied on an Illumina HiSeq 2000. The public reads were reprocessed in TCRdb via fastp at Q25 and MiXCR, keeping in-frame beta chains. Entries are consolidated by CDR3 protein sequence, retaining the most common genes and DNA. This sample is represented by 500,000 or so distinct CDR3 sequences; about 20% of them were singletons. The biggest ten clones account for about 0.91% of the sample. This sample was also put to use in a study of T cells expressing NK-cell markers.

Specimen: CD4+ T cells sorted from blood. The source of these receptors is a woman between 18 and 29 years old in good health.

The chain employs TRBV7-8 and TRBJ2-7; TRBD1 matches at 12 bases. The CDR3 runs to 16 residues. Germline CDR1 reads SGHVS; CDR2 reads FQNEAQ. V was clipped by 1 base and J by 6 bases; unmatched bases: 7. In DNA, the CDR3 is TGTGCCAGCAGCTTAGAACGGGACAGGGGGCAAGTCGAGCAGTACTTC. This encodes CASSLERDRGQVEQYF.

This clonotype was counted between two and nine times. The chain links TRBV12-3 or TRBV12-4 to TRBJ2-7; 10 bases fit TRBD2. CDR3 length equals 17 residues. After removal of 1 base from V and 6 bases from J, the junction contained 12 bases not matched to a gene. The CDR3 nucleotides are TGTGCCAGCAGTTTAGGAAGCGGGAGGGCCATCTCTGGCGAGCAGTACTTC. It codes for CASSLGSGRAISGEQYF.

This clonotype was counted a few times. V usage is TRBV7-9 and J usage is TRBJ2-1; D is possibly TRBD1 (5 bases). The V end was cut by 4 bases, the J end by 5 bases, with 18 bases between. Germline V gives CDR1 SEHNR, CDR2 FQNEAQ (reference sequence). This CDR3 has 16 residues. The CDR3 loop is CASSSQGAGSHNEQFF. In DNA, the CDR3 is TGTGCCAGCAGCTCCCAGGGTGCCGGGTCCCACAATGAGCAGTTCTTC.

In the case of this clonotype: One junction end does not reproduce the germline sequence, and a read error may be involved. V gene TRBV2 combines with J gene TRBJ2-3, with D hard to call. Per the germline V gene, CDR1 is SNHLY and CDR2 is FYNNEI. The CDR3 has 10 residues. The CDR3 coding sequence is TGTGCCAGCAGTGAAGGGCTGGCACATTTT. Amino acid sequence: CASSEGLAHF.

V and J are TRBV6-2 or TRBV6-3 and TRBJ2-1; D not certain. The ends were cut back, 5 bases at V and 5 bases at J, with 7 bases in the middle. The CDR3 is 12 residues long. CDR1 MNHEY and CDR2 SVGEGT come from the germline V gene. CDR3 nucleotide sequence: TGTGCCAGCAGTCAACAGCACAATGAGCAGTTCTTC. Residues: CASSQQHNEQFF.

The V call is TRBV4-3, the J call TRBJ2-7; TRBD1 agrees at 9 bases. The CDR3 has 18 residues. With V trimmed by 0 bases and J by 1 base, 10 bases remained unmatched. Germline V CDR1 and CDR2: LGHNA, YSLEER. CDR3 protein: CASSQDIQGQGGSYEQYF. The CDR3 DNA reads as TGCGCCAGCAGCCAAGATATACAGGGACAGGGAGGTTCCTACGAGCAGTACTTC.

The V call is TRBV10-3, the J call TRBJ2-1; 8 positions match TRBD2. The ends lost 5 bases at V and 2 bases at J; junction bases unmatched: 8. The CDR3 extends over 16 amino acids. CDR1 is ENHRY and CDR2 is SYGVKD in the germline V gene. CDR3 region: CAISQRLANTYNEQFF. CDR3 DNA: TGTGCCATCAGTCAACGACTAGCGAACACCTACAATGAGCAGTTCTTC.

This clonotype was counted ten times or more. The rearrangement joins TRBV12-3 or TRBV12-4 to TRBJ2-1; possibly TRBD1 or TRBD2 for D (5 bases each). The V gene lost 6 bases and the J gene lost 0 bases, with 15 bases spanning the gap. This CDR3 is 16 amino acids long. The CDR3, as DNA: TGTGCCAGCAGGAGCCGGGCAGGGAGCTCCTACAATGAGCAGTTCTTC. Translated: CASRSRAGSSYNEQFF.

The chain combines TRBV20-1 with TRBJ2-7; 8 positions match TRBD2. The CDR3 consists of 14 residues. Germline CDR1 reads DFQATT; CDR2 reads SNEGSKA (reference sequence). This CDR3 reads CSARKSGSGDEQYF. The DNA for the CDR3 is TGCAGCGCCCGAAAAAGCGGGAGTGGCGACGAGCAGTACTTC.

In this sample, this clonotype turned up a few times. The chain recombines TRBV12-3 or TRBV12-4 with TRBJ2-3, with a weak D call TRBD1 (6 bases). With 7 bases removed from V and 4 bases from J, the gap between germline ends came to 15 bases. The CDR3 length is 14 residues. The DNA for the CDR3 is TGTGCCAGCACCATCACAGGGCGGGCAGATACGCAGTATTTT. Amino acids: CASTITGRADTQYF.

The genes are TRBV7-2 and TRBJ2-1; the match to TRBD2 covers 10 bases. The CDR3 spans 18 residues. Germline V gene data show CDR1 as SGHTA and CDR2 as FQGNSA. J gave up 0 bases and V 5 bases, and 10 bases lay outside the gene matches. The CDR3 sequence: CASSLWLAGASSYNEQFF. CDR3 in DNA: TGTGCCAGCAGCCTTTGGCTAGCGGGGGCGAGCTCCTACAATGAGCAGTTCTTC.

This chain uses TRBV19 with TRBJ2-3; D possibly corresponds to TRBD2 (6 bases). The germline V gene encodes CDR1 LNHDA and CDR2 SQIVND (reference sequence). This CDR3 has 16 residues. The V end lost 7 bases, the J end lost 7 bases, and 24 bases lay between the germline ends. CDR3 nucleotides: TGTGCCAGTACCCCGGGGAGGAATGGGGGAAGGCATACGCAGTATTTT. As protein: CASTPGRNGGRHTQYF.

V gene TRBV11-2 combines with J gene TRBJ1-1; perhaps TRBD1 as D (5 bases). V lost 1 base and J 0 bases, leaving 18 bases between the germline ends. Germline V CDR1 and CDR2: SGHAT, FQNNGV. The CDR3 has 18 amino acids. The CDR3: CASSLGRGGYFMNTEAFF. In DNA, the CDR3 is TGTGCCAGCAGCTTAGGGAGGGGAGGGTACTTCATGAACACTGAAGCTTTCTTT.

Many counts were recorded for this clonotype. This rearrangement joins TRBV20-1 to TRBJ2-3; D gene unclear. V lost 2 bases, J lost 0 bases, and 6 bases lay in between. Germline V lookup: CDR1 DFQATT, CDR2 SNEGSKA (reference sequence). The CDR3 is made up of 13 amino acids. The CDR3 sequence is CSARHISTDTQYF. CDR3 nucleotide sequence: TGCAGTGCTAGACATATTAGCACAGATACGCAGTATTTT.

As for this clonotype: One end of the junction varies from germline; a read error may be responsible. The V and J genes are TRBV7-7 and TRBJ2-3; 9 bases agree with TRBD2. Germline V CDR1 and CDR2: SSHAT, FNYEAQ (reference sequence). The length of the CDR3 is 16 residues. The CDR3: CASSLGGGGVGDTQYF. The CDR3 bases are TGTGCTAGCAGCTTAGGTGGCGGGGGGGTTGGAGATACGCAGTATTTT.

This rearrangement joins TRBV12-3 or TRBV12-4 to TRBJ1-5; tentatively, D is TRBD1 (5 bases). Trimming pared 5 bases from V and 10 bases from J, leaving 18 bases between. The CDR3 extends over 14 amino acids. The CDR3 DNA reads TGTGCCAGCAGTCCCGGGACGGATTTCCACCCCCAGCATTTT. As protein: CASSPGTDFHPQHF.

This clonotype showed up many times. The chain couples TRBV12-3 or TRBV12-4 to TRBJ2-3; D is uncertain. The CDR3 loop spans 15 amino acids. V shed 1 base and J shed 4 bases, with 12 bases lying between them. In nucleotides, the CDR3 is TGTGCCAGCAGTTTAGTCCCCGCGGATCCAGATACGCAGTATTTT. It encodes CASSLVPADPDTQYF.

This clonotype was recorded a few times. The chain combines TRBV9 with TRBJ2-5; 9 bases line up with TRBD1. Germline V lookup: CDR1 SGDLS, CDR2 YYNGEE. V was pared by 3 bases and J by 6 bases, with 9 bases of the junction left unmatched. This CDR3 comprises 15 residues. Here the CDR3 reads CASSAQGAWGKTQYF. DNA of the CDR3: TGTGCCAGCAGCGCACAGGGGGCTTGGGGAAAGACCCAGTACTTC.

This chain uses TRBV3-1 with TRBJ1-4; D ambiguous. Germline CDR1 reads LGHDT; CDR2 reads YNNKEL (reference sequence). This CDR3 contains 13 residues. V was clipped by 5 bases and J by 7 bases, with 11 bases between them. CDR3 region: CASSGTAGEKLFF. The CDR3, as DNA: TGTGCCAGCAGCGGAACGGCGGGTGAAAAACTGTTTTTT.

This rearrangement joins TRBV20-1 to TRBJ2-5; 7 bases fit TRBD1. This CDR3 contains 15 residues. V was pared by 5 bases and J by 5 bases, with 14 bases of the junction left unmatched. CDR1 and CDR2 from the germline V gene are DFQATT and SNEGSKA (reference sequence). The CDR3 spells CSAPARQGFSETQYF. DNA for the CDR3: TGCAGTGCTCCAGCCCGACAGGGTTTTTCGGAGACCCAGTACTTC.

V usage is TRBV20-1 and J usage is TRBJ2-7; a possible D gene is TRBD1 (6 bases). Looked up from germline, CDR1 is DFQATT and CDR2 is SNEGSKA (reference sequence). V gave up 1 base and J gave up 7 bases, with 20 bases separating them. The CDR3 length is 15 residues. CDR3 residues: CSARAVGQPTGEQYF. The CDR3 DNA follows: TGCAGTGCTAGAGCGGTCGGACAGCCCACGGGAGAGCAGTACTTC.

This clonotype was observed a handful of times. This CDR3 reads CSVVRGLAGGPDAYEQYF. The CDR3 DNA reads as TGCAGCGTTGTGAGGGGACTAGCGGGAGGGCCGGACGCCTACGAGCAGTACTTC. This chain uses TRBV29-1 with TRBJ2-7; 16 nucleotides line up with TRBD2. The CDR3 spans 18 residues. Germline-derived CDR1 and CDR2 are SQVTM and ANQGSEA. J was trimmed by 2 bases and V by 4 bases; bases with no gene match: 11.

Comment on this clonotype: One base away lies a much larger clone, so this may be a sequencing read error. The chain joins TRBV10-3 to TRBJ2-7, with TRBD2 matching 11 bases. J gave up 9 bases and V 8 bases, and 9 bases lay outside the gene matches. Per germline, CDR1 ENHRY and CDR2 SYGVKD. This CDR3 is built from 13 residues. CDR3 bases: TGTGCCATCGGTTTAGCGGGAGGGCCACTGCAGTACTTC. It yields the protein CAIGLAGGPLQYF.

This clonotype occurred many times. This chain links TRBV15 with TRBJ1-5; D call uncertain. Germline V gene sequence: CDR1 LNHNV, CDR2 YYDKDF (reference sequence). V lost 7 bases to trimming and J lost 0 bases, with 10 bases between them. The CDR3 runs to 14 residues. CDR3 DNA: TGTGCCACCAAGGCAGATTATAGCAATCAGCCCCAGCATTTT. Its translation: CATKADYSNQPQHF.

This clonotype showed up just a few times. The chain employs TRBV5-1 and TRBJ2-1, with TRBD1 identical over 9 bases. Germline V gene data show CDR1 as SGHRS and CDR2 as YFSETQ. There are 16 residues in the CDR3. Trimming took 4 bases from V and 5 from J; bases not matched to a gene: 10. The CDR3 reads CASSPPDRGVNNEQFF. The CDR3 bases are TGCGCCAGCAGCCCGCCGGACAGGGGAGTTAACAATGAGCAGTTCTTC.

The V gene is TRBV20-1, the J gene TRBJ2-7; 9 nucleotides line up with TRBD2. V shed 3 bases and J 7 bases; nucleotides not matched to a gene: 7. This CDR3 contains 13 residues. Looked up from germline, CDR1 is DFQATT and CDR2 is SNEGSKA (reference sequence). CDR3 loop: CSARGLALQEQYF. The DNA of the CDR3 is TGCAGTGCTAGGGGACTAGCCCTCCAAGAGCAGTACTTC.

This clonotype has just a few counts. The chain joins TRBV6-5 to TRBJ1-3; a weak D match, TRBD1 (6 bases). CDR3 length: 14 residues. V was shortened by 4 bases and J by 2 bases, with 9 bases between the two germline ends. Germline CDR1 MNHEY, CDR2 SVGAGI. CDR3 nucleotides: TGTGCCAGCAGTTTCCAGGGGACTGGAAACACCATATATTTT. Amino acids: CASSFQGTGNTIYF.

This clonotype was counted between two and nine times. The V gene is TRBV7-2, the J gene TRBJ2-3; D is unclear. The CDR3 length is 14 residues. Germline-derived CDR1 and CDR2 are SGHTA and FQGNSA. Deletions cut 10 bases from V and 0 bases from J, with 14 bases between. The CDR3 spells CAIPPRHSTDTQYF. Here the CDR3 DNA reads TGTGCCATCCCCCCGCGGCATAGCACAGATACGCAGTATTTT. The full variable domain, in which reference TRBV7-2 and TRBJ2-3 provide the parts outside the CDR3, is GAGVSQSPSNKVTEKGKDVELRCDPISGHTALYWYRQSLGQGLEFLIYFQGNSAPDKSGLPSDRFSAERTGGSVSTLTIQRTQQEDSAVYLCAIPPRHSTDTQYFGPGTRLTVL.

This chain joins TRBV7-6 and TRBJ2-3; D unclear. This CDR3 spans 14 amino acids. CDR1 is SGHVS, CDR2 FNYEAQ, per germline. With 2 bases removed from V and 4 bases from J, the gap between germline ends came to 10 bases. In nucleotides, the CDR3 is TGTGCCAGCAGCTTACTAGGGCAGGCAGATACGCAGTATTTT. It translates to CASSLLGQADTQYF. The full variable domain, completed using reference TRBV7-6 and TRBJ2-3, is GAGVSQSPRYKVTKRGQDVALRCDPISGHVSLYWYRQALGQGPEFLTYFNYEAQQDKSGLPNDRFSAERPEGSISTLTIQRTEQRDSAMYRCASSLLGQADTQYFGPGTRLTVL.

In this sample, this clonotype turned up a few times. This chain uses TRBV11-2 with TRBJ2-7; D may be TRBD2 (6 bases). The CDR3 is 15 residues long. Trimming shortened V by 4 bases and J by 0 bases, and 13 bases separated the two germline ends. Germline-derived CDR1 and CDR2 are SGHAT and FQNNGV. The CDR3 sequence is CASSSPSAPSYEQYF. The CDR3 DNA reads as TGTGCCAGCAGCTCTCCTAGCGCCCCCTCCTACGAGCAGTACTTC.

This clonotype was seen more than once but under ten times. The rearrangement joins TRBV6-5 to TRBJ1-2, with no clear D. Germline CDR1 reads MNHEY; CDR2 reads SVGAGI. V lost 1 base to trimming and J lost 2 bases, with 11 bases between them. The length of the CDR3 is 15 residues. In DNA, the CDR3 is TGTGCCAGCAGTTACTTATTGCGAACCAACTATGGCTACACCTTC. It yields the protein CASSYLLRTNYGYTF.

In its sample, this clonotype was seen a few times. The rearrangement links TRBV4-3 to TRBJ2-1; 12 positions agree with TRBD2. This CDR3 comprises 20 residues. The germline CDR1 and CDR2 sequences are LGHNA and YSLEER. The V and J ends lost 1 base and 0 bases, in that order; junction bases with no gene match: 10. Written as DNA, the CDR3 is TGCGCCAGCAGCCAAGTAGGTTCCCTAGCGGGAGGGAGCTCCTACAATGAGCAGTTCTTC. This sequence encodes CASSQVGSLAGGSSYNEQFF.